Given below is one T cell receptor beta chain in context. The antigen is undetermined. The CDR3 sequence is 16 residues long. CDR1 SGHKS and CDR2 YYEKEE come from the germline V gene (reference sequence). V was cut by 0 bases and J by 4 bases, with 14 bases left in between. Donors in the study were healthy people who gave bone marrow. In nominal health when sampled, donors likely had unrecorded immune exposures nonetheless. The data stem from a study of cytomegalovirus exposure and HLA in healthy donors. Broader study findings: Later on, a genetic analysis was performed. It linked a missense variant in DCLRE1C with V- and J-gene trimming of TCR beta. A later analysis, which compared TCR beta chains of equal frequency, found the HLA-associated ones more clonally expanded.

The PCR contained 60 Vbeta and 13 Jbeta primers. The method was immunoSEQ multiplex PCR; TCRdb's version includes in-frame clones alone and lacks a portion of them. Of about 130,000 clones in the sample, about 80% were seen once. Sequencing was done on a sample of PBMCs. The chain carries TRBV5-5 and TRBJ2-1; possible D gene TRBD2, 6 bases. The TCR sequence derives from a man aged 25 to 45 in good health and CMV-seronegative. CDR3 sequence (DNA): TGTGCCAGCAGCTTGGATGGGGGAGGATTATACAATGAGCAGTTCTTC. Its translation: CASSLDGGGLYNEQFF.